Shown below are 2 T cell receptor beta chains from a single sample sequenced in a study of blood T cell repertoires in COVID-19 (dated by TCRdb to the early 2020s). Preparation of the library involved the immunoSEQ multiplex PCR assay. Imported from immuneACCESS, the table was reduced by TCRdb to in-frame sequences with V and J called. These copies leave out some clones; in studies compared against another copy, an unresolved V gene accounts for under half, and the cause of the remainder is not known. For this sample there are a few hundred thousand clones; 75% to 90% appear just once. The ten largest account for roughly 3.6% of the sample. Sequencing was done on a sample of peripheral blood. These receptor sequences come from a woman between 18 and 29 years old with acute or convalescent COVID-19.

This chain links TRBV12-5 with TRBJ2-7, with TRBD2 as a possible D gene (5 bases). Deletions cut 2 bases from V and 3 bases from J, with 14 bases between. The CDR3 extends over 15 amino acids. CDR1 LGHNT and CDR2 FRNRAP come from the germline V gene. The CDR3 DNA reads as TGTGCTAGTGGTTTGCTGATGGACGGGGACTACGAGCAGTACTTC. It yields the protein CASGLLMDGDYEQYF.

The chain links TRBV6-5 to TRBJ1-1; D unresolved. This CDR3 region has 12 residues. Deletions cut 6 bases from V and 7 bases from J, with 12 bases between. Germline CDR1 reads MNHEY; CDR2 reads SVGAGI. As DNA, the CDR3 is TGTGCCAGCAGCCCAAACAGAATTGAAGCTTTCTTT. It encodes CASSPNRIEAFF.